This T cell receptor beta chain was found in a study of B cell selection in AIRE deficiency. Study-wide findings and caveats: Only around a tenth of around 3,800 shared Treg sequences were patient-specific; 31.6% healthy-specific. CDR3s were shorter in shared Treg sequences, reflecting few non-templated nucleotide insertions. Only TCRbeta was sequenced; 35% to 40% of shared healthy Treg sequences appeared in Tconv.

This clone was observed a single time. Its target is unknown. Original processing methods: Roughly 110,000 patient and roughly 150,000 healthy donor in-frame TCRbeta sequences came from conventional T cells. This table comes from immunoSEQ multiplex PCR, and its TCRdb copy is limited to in-frame clones, with some not included. V, J and clone size were drawn from that table, and D and trimming were deduced from the DNA. The table has over 20,000 clones, around 97% seen once. Conventional CD4 T cells were sorted as CD4+CD127+ cells. Germline loops: CDR1 SGHNT, CDR2 YENEEA. Trimming at V came to 5 bases and at J to 0 bases, leaving 9 bases not matched to a gene. The CDR3 loop spans 17 amino acids.

Sequencing was done on a sample of conventional CD4+ T cells sorted from PBMCs. The TCR was taken from a human donor with AIRE deficiency. This sequence joins TRBV11-3 and TRBJ2-2; 7 nucleotides match TRBD1. As DNA, the CDR3 is TGTGCCAGCAGCGCCCCCTCCGGGACAGCGAACACCGGGGAGCTGTTTTTT. It is translated as CASSAPSGTANTGELFF.